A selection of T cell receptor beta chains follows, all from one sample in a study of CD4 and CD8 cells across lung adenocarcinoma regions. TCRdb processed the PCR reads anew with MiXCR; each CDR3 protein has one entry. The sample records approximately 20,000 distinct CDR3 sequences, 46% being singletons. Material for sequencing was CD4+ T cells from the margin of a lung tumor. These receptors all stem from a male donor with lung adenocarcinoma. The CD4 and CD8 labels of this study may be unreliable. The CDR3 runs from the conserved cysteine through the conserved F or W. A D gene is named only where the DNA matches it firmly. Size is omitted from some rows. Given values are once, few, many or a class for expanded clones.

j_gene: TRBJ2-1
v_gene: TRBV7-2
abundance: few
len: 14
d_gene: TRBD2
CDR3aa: CASRPTGTTNEQFF
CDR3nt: TGTGCCAGCAGACCTACCGGGACTACCAATGAGCAGTTCTTC

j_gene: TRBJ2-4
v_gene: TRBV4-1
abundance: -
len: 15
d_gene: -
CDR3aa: CASGTAVAGGDTQYF
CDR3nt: TGCGCCAGCGGCACGGCGGTGGCGGGCGGGGACACGCAGTATTTC

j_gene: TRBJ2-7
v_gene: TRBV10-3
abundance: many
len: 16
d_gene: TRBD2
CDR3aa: CATLGLAASYHYEQYF
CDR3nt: TGTGCCACCTTGGGACTAGCGGCCTCCTACCACTACGAGCAGTACTTC

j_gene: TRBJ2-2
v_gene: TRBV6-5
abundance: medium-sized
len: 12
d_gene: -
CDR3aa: CASRLGTGELFF
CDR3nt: TGTGCCAGCAGGCTGGGAACCGGGGAGCTGTTTTTT

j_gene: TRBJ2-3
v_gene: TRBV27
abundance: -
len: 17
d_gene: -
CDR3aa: CASSPGRGAPGPDTQYF
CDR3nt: TGTGCCAGCAGTCCGGGCCGAGGGGCCCCTGGGCCAGATACCCAGTATTTT

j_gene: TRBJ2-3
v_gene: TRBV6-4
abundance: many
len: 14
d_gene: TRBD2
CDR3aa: CASSERGGRDTQYF
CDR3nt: TGTGCCAGCAGTGAAAGGGGCGGGAGAGATACGCAGTATTTT

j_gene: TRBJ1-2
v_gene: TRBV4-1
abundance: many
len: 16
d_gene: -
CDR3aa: CASSQEGGRINRGYTF
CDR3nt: TGCGCCAGCAGCCAAGAGGGGGGACGGATCAATCGGGGCTACACCTTC

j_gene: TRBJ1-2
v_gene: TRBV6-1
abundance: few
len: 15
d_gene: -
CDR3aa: CARREAGGGGGGYTF
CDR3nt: TGTGCCAGGAGGGAAGCGGGGGGGGGGGGGGGGGGCTACACCTTC

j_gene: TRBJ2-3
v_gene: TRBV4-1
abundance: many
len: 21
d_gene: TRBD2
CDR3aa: CASSPSGNVLAGPGVADTQYF
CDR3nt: TGCGCCAGCAGCCCCTCCGGGAACGTACTAGCGGGGCCAGGTGTCGCAGATACGCAGTATTTT

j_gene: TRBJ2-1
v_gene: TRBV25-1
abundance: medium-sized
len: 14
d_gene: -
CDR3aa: CASSGYRAYNEQFF
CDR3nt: TGTGCCAGCAGTGGGTACAGGGCCTACAATGAGCAGTTCTTC

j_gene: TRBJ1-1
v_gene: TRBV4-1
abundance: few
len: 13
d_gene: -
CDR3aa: CASSRRKNTEAFF
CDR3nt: TGCGCCAGCAGCCGCAGGAAGAACACTGAAGCTTTCTTT

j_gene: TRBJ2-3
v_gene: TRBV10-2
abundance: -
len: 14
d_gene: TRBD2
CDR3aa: CASSGGREPDTQYF
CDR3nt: TGCGCGAGCAGCGGGGGGCGTGAGCCAGATACCCAGTATTTC

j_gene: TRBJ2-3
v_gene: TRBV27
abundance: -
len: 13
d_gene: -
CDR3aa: CASSLQGPGTQYF
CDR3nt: TGTGCCAGCAGTTTGCAGGGTCCAGGTACGCAGTATTTT

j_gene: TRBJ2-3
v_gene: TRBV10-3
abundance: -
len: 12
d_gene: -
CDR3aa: CAAGGGTDTQYF
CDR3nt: TGTGCCGCTGGCGGGGGCACAGATACGCAGTATTTT

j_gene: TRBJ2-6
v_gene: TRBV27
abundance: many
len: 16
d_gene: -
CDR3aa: CASSSGRLSGANVLTF
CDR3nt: TGTGCCAGCAGCTCCGGACGCCTCTCTGGGGCCAACGTCCTGACTTTC

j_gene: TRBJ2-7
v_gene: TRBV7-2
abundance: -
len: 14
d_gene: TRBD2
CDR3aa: CASSPWTSGEEQYF
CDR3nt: TGTGCCAGCAGTCCTTGGACTAGCGGAGAAGAACAGTACTTC

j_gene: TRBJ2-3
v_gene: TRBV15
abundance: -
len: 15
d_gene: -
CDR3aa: CATSRVGGTADTQYF
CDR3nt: TGTGCCACCAGCAGAGTGGGCGGGACCGCAGATACGCAGTATTTT

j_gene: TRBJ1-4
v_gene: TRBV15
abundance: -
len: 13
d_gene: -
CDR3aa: CATSVRNHEKLFF
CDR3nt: TGTGCCACCAGCGTAAGGAACCACGAAAAACTGTTTTTT

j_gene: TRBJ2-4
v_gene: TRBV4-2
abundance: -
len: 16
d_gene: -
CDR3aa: CASSHEGARAKDTQYF
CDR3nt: TGTGCCAGCAGCCACGAGGGCGCAAGAGCCAAAGATACGCAGTATTTC

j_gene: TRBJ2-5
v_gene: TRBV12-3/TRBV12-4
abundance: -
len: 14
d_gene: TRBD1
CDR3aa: CASSLMGQSYEQYF
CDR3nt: TGTGCCAGCAGTTTAATGGGACAGTCGTATGAGCAGTACTTC

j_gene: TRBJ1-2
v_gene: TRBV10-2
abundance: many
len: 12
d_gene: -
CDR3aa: CASSEHGYGYTF
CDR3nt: TGCGCCAGCAGTGAACACGGCTATGGCTACACCTTC

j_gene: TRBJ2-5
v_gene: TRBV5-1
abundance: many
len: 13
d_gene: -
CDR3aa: CASSTMYQETQYF
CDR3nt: TGCGCCAGCAGCACTATGTACCAAGAGACCCAGTACTTC

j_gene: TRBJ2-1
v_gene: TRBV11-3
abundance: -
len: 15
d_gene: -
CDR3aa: CASSLFTGSYNEQFF
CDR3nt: TGTGCCAGCAGCTTATTCACCGGCTCCTACAATGAGCAGTTCTTC

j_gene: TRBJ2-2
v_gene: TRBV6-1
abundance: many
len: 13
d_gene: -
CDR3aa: CASRAVNTGELFF
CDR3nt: TGTGCCAGCAGGGCAGTGAACACCGGGGAGCTGTTTTTT

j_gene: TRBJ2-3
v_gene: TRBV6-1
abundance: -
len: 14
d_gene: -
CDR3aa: CASSEAISTDTQYF
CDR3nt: TGTGCCAGCAGTGAAGCCATATCCACAGATACCCAGTATTTT

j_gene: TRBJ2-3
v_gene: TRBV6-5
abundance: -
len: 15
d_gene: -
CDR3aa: CASSLSRGVGDTQYF
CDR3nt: TGTGCCAGCAGTTTAAGTCGAGGGGTGGGAGATACGCAGTATTTT

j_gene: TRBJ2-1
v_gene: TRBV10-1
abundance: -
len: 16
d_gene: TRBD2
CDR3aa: CASRGQLAGVHYEQFF
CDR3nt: TGCGCCAGCAGAGGCCAACTAGCGGGAGTCCACTATGAGCAGTTCTTC

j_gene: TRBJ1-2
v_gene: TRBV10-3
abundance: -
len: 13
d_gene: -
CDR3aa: CASSESGPYGYTF
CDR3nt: TGTGCCAGCAGTGAGTCAGGGCCTTATGGCTACACCTTC

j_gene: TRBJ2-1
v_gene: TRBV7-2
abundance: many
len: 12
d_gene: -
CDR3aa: CASSLEGNEQFF
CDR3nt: TGTGCCAGCAGCTTAGAGGGGAATGAGCAGTTCTTC